The clone carrying this T cell receptor (beta chain) has at least ten counts. Its antigen is unidentified. TCRdb re-derived calls from the reads in MiXCR, one entry per CDR3 protein. The data contain about 530,000 distinct CDR3 sequences, more than 25% of them singletons. Germline values: CDR1 SGHVS, CDR2 FQNEAQ. The CDR3 spans 14 residues. The V gene end was trimmed by 5 bases and the J gene end by 4 bases; junction bases not matched to a gene: 4. This specimen belongs to a study of T cell repertoires in cytomegalovirus infection. Study-wide results and limits: The study found HLA-C-restricted CMV-specific TCR beta clonotypes dominating the ex vivo response.

The gene calls are TRBV7-8 and TRBJ1-5; TRBD1 agrees at 8 bases. This sequence was found in a human donor in good health (CMV status not recorded). Some clones in this sample may be carry-over from other donors' samples. The sequenced sample was PBMCs. The CDR3 DNA reads TGTGCCAGCAGCCGACAGGGGCGGAATCAGCCCCAGCATTTT. The encoded protein is CASSRQGRNQPQHF. The full variable domain, rest sourced from reference TRBV7-8 and TRBJ1-5, is GAGVSQSPRYKVAKRGQDVALRCDPISGHVSLFWYQQALGQGPEFLTYFQNEAQLDKSGLPSDRFFAERPEGSVSTLKIQRTQQEDSAVYLCASSRQGRNQPQHFGDGTRLSIL.